Below, 19 T cell receptor beta chains from the same sample are listed, as sequenced in a study of blood T cell repertoires in COVID-19. Using immunoSEQ multiplex PCR, the repertoire was profiled, and TCRdb retains in-frame clones only, with some absent. Among 130,000 to 150,000 clones, over 80% were seen once, and the ten largest hold 0.9% to 0.95%. Material for sequencing was peripheral blood. The receptors derive from a woman between 45 and 65 years old with acute or convalescent COVID-19.

As concerns this clone: The sample contains more than one DNA sequence encoding this CDR3. The chain combines TRBV3-1 (or the pseudogene TRBV3-2) with TRBJ2-7, with 8 nucleotides matching TRBD1. The CDR3 loop spans 14 amino acids. Germline V CDR1 and CDR2: LGHDT, YNNKEL (reference sequence). The V segment lost 1 base and the J segment 1 base; nucleotides outside the gene matches: 0. CDR3: CASSQGQGSYEQYF. CDR3 nucleotide sequence: TGTGCCAGCAGCCAAGGACAGGGGTCCTACGAGCAGTACTTC.

J is TRBJ2-1 and V is TRBV27, with 13 bases aligning to TRBD2. The germline CDR1 and CDR2 sequences are MNHEY and SMNVEV (reference sequence). This CDR3 is built from 16 residues. The V gene end was trimmed by 5 bases and the J gene end by 7 bases; junction bases not matched to a gene: 8. CDR3 sequence: CASSALLAGGKNEQFF. DNA for the CDR3: TGTGCCAGCAGTGCCTTACTAGCGGGAGGGAAAAATGAGCAGTTCTTC.

The genes are TRBV6-6 and TRBJ2-7; 9 bases are shared with TRBD1. The CDR3 is 16 residues long. V shed 6 bases and J 5 bases; nucleotides not matched to a gene: 14. CDR1 and CDR2 from the germline V gene are MNHNY and SVGAGI (reference sequence). DNA of the CDR3: TGTGCCAGCAGAACCCTGGGGGGACAGGGATCCCACGAGCAGTACTTC. Its protein product is CASRTLGGQGSHEQYF.

The chain uses TRBV24-1 and TRBJ1-5; 10 bases agree with TRBD1. The J segment lost 5 bases and the V segment lost 4 bases, leaving 10 bases of the junction unmatched. Germline assignment: CDR1 KGHDR and CDR2 SFDVKD. CDR3 length equals 17 residues. CDR3 protein: CATSDEGQGPGDQPQHF. The CDR3 DNA is TGTGCCACCAGTGACGAGGGACAGGGGCCGGGGGATCAGCCCCAGCATTTT.

J is TRBJ2-1 and V is TRBV11-2; 10 bases are shared with TRBD2. The V gene end was trimmed by 4 bases and the J gene end by 2 bases; junction bases not matched to a gene: 8. The CDR3 length is 17 residues. The germline gives CDR1 SGHAT, CDR2 FQNNGV. The CDR3 loop reads CASSSHPAGGPYNEQFF. The CDR3 coding sequence is TGTGCCAGCAGCTCCCACCCAGCGGGAGGGCCCTACAATGAGCAGTTCTTC.

The rearrangement joins TRBV12-5 to TRBJ2-6; D is undetermined. The CDR3 extends over 19 amino acids. Germline loops: CDR1 LGHNT, CDR2 FRNRAP. V was shortened by 6 bases and J by 4 bases, with 25 bases between the two germline ends. This CDR3 is CASGPSRDGRWAGANVLTF. CDR3 in DNA: TGTGCTAGTGGGCCATCCCGTGACGGCCGTTGGGCCGGGGCCAACGTCCTGACTTTC.

This chain links TRBV19 with TRBJ2-7; TRBD1 matches at 9 bases. CDR3 length: 13 amino acids. Germline assignment: CDR1 LNHDA and CDR2 SQIVND (reference sequence). Trimming cost V 5 bases and J 4 bases; bases outside gene matches: 3. CDR3 nucleotides: TGTGCCAGTAGTTCAGGACAGGGGTACGAGCAGTACTTC. This gives the protein CASSSGQGYEQYF.

The V gene is TRBV5-1, the J gene TRBJ1-5, with a weak D call TRBD1 (5 bases). This CDR3 is built from 11 residues. Trimming pared 10 bases from V and 6 bases from J, leaving 11 bases between. Germline V gives CDR1 SGHRS, CDR2 YFSETQ. CDR3: CAPLGAQPQHF. As DNA, the CDR3 is TGCGCCCCCCTAGGGGCTCAGCCCCAGCATTTT.

The V call is TRBV7-9, the J call TRBJ1-2; possibly TRBD1 for D (6 bases). The germline gives CDR1 SEHNR, CDR2 FQNEAQ (reference sequence). Trimming took off 4 bases at V and 7 bases at J, with 13 bases between the two ends. CDR3 size: 13 residues. The CDR3 loop is CASSSGGAPGYTF. DNA for the CDR3: TGTGCCAGCAGCTCTGGGGGGGCGCCTGGCTACACCTTC.

V and J are TRBV24-1 and TRBJ2-3, with unresolved D. Germline lookup yields CDR1 KGHDR and CDR2 SFDVKD. V was pared by 3 bases and J by 4 bases, with 10 bases between. CDR3 size: 14 residues. CDR3 amino acids: CATSDVRFPDTQYF. The CDR3 nucleotides are TGTGCCACCAGTGATGTCCGTTTCCCAGATACGCAGTATTTT.

The chain has TRBV29-1 and TRBJ1-1; a weak D match, TRBD1 (5 bases). The V gene's germline CDR1 is SQVTM and CDR2 ANQGSEA. V lost 8 bases to trimming and J lost 3 bases, with 13 bases between them. The CDR3 totals 12 residues. The CDR3 region has the DNA TGCAGCACGGGACGCCGGGACACTGAAGCTTTCTTT. It is translated as CSTGRRDTEAFF.

The chain carries TRBV7-9 and TRBJ2-4; D is undetermined. Germline V gives CDR1 SEHNR, CDR2 FQNEAQ (reference sequence). There are 13 residues in the CDR3. V lost 8 bases and J lost 0, with 8 bases in between. The CDR3 DNA reads TGTGCCAGCTCCGTTCTAGCCAAAAACATTCAGTACTTC. Translation: CASSVLAKNIQYF. Combining the CDR3 with reference TRBV7-9 and TRBJ2-4 gives the whole variable domain DTGVSQNPRHKITKRGQNVTFRCDPISEHNRLYWYRQTLGQGPEFLTYFQNEAQLEKSRLLSDRFSAERPKGSFSTLEIQRTEQGDSAMYLCASSVLAKNIQYFGAGTRLSVL.

V usage is TRBV7-9 and J usage is TRBJ1-1; tentative D call: TRBD1 (6 bases). V was cut by 4 bases and J by 4 bases, with 10 bases left in between. CDR1 SEHNR and CDR2 FQNEAQ come from the germline V gene (reference sequence). The length of the CDR3 is 13 residues. CDR3 DNA: TGTGCCAGCAGCTCAGGGGTGGGCACTGAAGCTTTCTTT. Its protein product is CASSSGVGTEAFF.

This clone was picked up one time. CDR3 sequence: CAWSLPPDTEAFF. In nucleotides, the CDR3 is TGTGCCTGGAGCCTCCCCCCGGACACTGAAGCTTTCTTT. The chain employs TRBV30 and TRBJ1-1; D unresolved. There are 13 residues in the CDR3. Trimming stripped 3 bases from V and 3 bases from J, with 11 bases between. The germline CDR1 and CDR2 sequences are GTSNPN and SVGIG (reference sequence).

The chain is built from TRBV28 and TRBJ1-2; 10 nucleotides align to TRBD1. Germline V lookup: CDR1 MDHEN, CDR2 SYDVKM. The CDR3 sequence is 14 residues long. Losses at the gene ends were 11 bases for V and 2 bases for J; bases not matched to a gene: 8. The CDR3 DNA is TGTGCCGTCCGGAGACAGGGGGCAAACTATGGCTACACCTTC. This sequence encodes CAVRRQGANYGYTF.

This clone was recorded once. The chain is built from TRBV5-5 and TRBJ1-5; tentative D call: TRBD1 (5 bases). The CDR3 covers 16 residues. From germline, CDR1 is SGHKS and CDR2 YYEKEE (reference sequence). V shed 0 bases and J shed 6 bases, with 16 bases lying between them. The CDR3 loop reads CASSLVQESTFQPQHF. The CDR3 nucleotides are TGTGCCAGCAGCTTGGTACAGGAGTCGACCTTTCAGCCCCAGCATTTT.

The chain joins TRBV18 to TRBJ2-7; 7 bases are a match to TRBD1. This CDR3 spans 12 amino acids. V dropped 5 bases and J dropped 4; count of bases not matched to a gene: 2. Germline V CDR1 and CDR2: KGHSH, LQKENI. CDR3 loop: CASSETGYEQYF. As DNA, the CDR3 is TGTGCCAGCTCAGAGACAGGGTACGAGCAGTACTTC.

The chain carries TRBV9 and TRBJ2-2; D may be TRBD2 (6 bases). V lost 2 bases to trimming and J lost 2 bases, with 10 bases between them. The CDR3 extends over 15 amino acids. Germline CDR1 reads SGDLS; CDR2 reads YYNGEE. The CDR3 nucleotides are TGTGCCAGCAGCGTGGACTATTATAACACCGGGGAGCTGTTTTTT. It encodes CASSVDYYNTGELFF.

This chain connects TRBV7-9 to TRBJ2-7; 11 nucleotides line up with TRBD1. The germline V gene encodes CDR1 SEHNR and CDR2 FQNEAQ (reference sequence). J lost 5 bases, V lost 4 bases, and 7 bases had no gene match. The CDR3 loop spans 15 amino acids. Written as DNA, the CDR3 is TGTGCCAGCAGCTCAGCCGGGACAGGGGGAGACGAGCAGTACTTC. This gives the protein CASSSAGTGGDEQYF. The full variable domain, its missing parts supplied by reference TRBV7-9 and TRBJ2-7, is DTGVSQNPRHKITKRGQNVTFRCDPISEHNRLYWYRQTLGQGPEFLTYFQNEAQLEKSRLLSDRFSAERPKGSFSTLEIQRTEQGDSAMYLCASSSAGTGGDEQYFGPGTRLTVT.